These T cell receptor beta chains were read from a single sample in a study of T cells in Graves' hyperthyroidism and ophthalmopathy. MiXCR, applied by TCRdb to the multiplex PCR reads, yields one record per CDR3 protein. The repertoire holds fewer than 550,000 distinct CDR3 sequences, with 15% to 18% as singletons. Source material: blood. The origin of the receptors is a woman under 30 with Graves' hyperthyroidism. Each CDR3 is given with its conserved first and last residue. A D gene is named only where the DNA matches it firmly. Not all rows give a size; the values are once, few, many and, for expanded clones, a class.

TRBV20-1	many	TRBJ2-3	TRBD2	CRMGGSTDTQYF	TGCAGGATGGGGGGGAGCACAGATACGCAGTATTTT
TRBV5-1	many	TRBJ2-5	.	CASSLAPRLQETQYF	TGCGCCAGCAGCTTGGCACCCAGGTTACAAGAGACCCAGTACTTC
TRBV5-1	few	TRBJ1-3	.	CASSQLSSGNTIYF	TGCGCCAGCAGCCAACTTAGCTCTGGAAACACCATATATTTT
TRBV27	.	TRBJ1-1	.	CASSLSLPRANGVFF	TGTGCCAGCAGTTTATCGCTACCCAGGGCCAACGGTGTTTTCTTT
TRBV27	many	TRBJ2-7	.	CASSLSGSEFYEQYF	TGTGCCAGCAGTTTATCAGGTAGCGAGTTCTACGAGCAGTACTTC
TRBV28	many	TRBJ2-5	TRBD2	CASSNPPAGEETQYF	TGTGCCAGCAGCAACCCTCCAGCGGGAGAAGAGACCCAGTACTTC
TRBV28	many	TRBJ2-1	TRBD2	CASRESGSRPFF	TGTGCCAGCAGAGAGAGCGGGAGTCGGCCGTTCTTC
TRBV6-1	few	TRBJ2-3	TRBD2	CASSPSTSGATDTQYF	TGTGCCAGCAGTCCCTCGACTAGCGGGGCCACAGATACGCAGTATTTT
TRBV20-1	.	TRBJ1-2	TRBD1	CSARLRDRGPPAYGYTF	TGCAGTGCTAGGCTCCGGGACAGGGGCCCTCCCGCCTATGGCTACACCTTC
TRBV18	.	TRBJ2-3	.	CASSYSAGTDTQYF	TGTGCCAGCTCCTATAGCGCAGGCACAGATACGCAGTATTTT
TRBV6-1	.	TRBJ1-3	TRBD1	CASSGRGPGSNSGNTIYF	TGTGCCAGCAGTGGGAGGGGGCCAGGATCGAACTCTGGAAACACCATATATTTT
TRBV5-5	.	TRBJ2-1	TRBD2	CASSWTSGGAGYNEQFF	TGTGCCAGCAGCTGGACTAGCGGGGGGGCCGGGTACAATGAGCAGTTCTTC
TRBV5-1	few	TRBJ2-7	.	CASSPRDGIYEQYF	TGCGCCAGCAGCCCCCGGGACGGGATTTACGAGCAGTACTTC
TRBV7-9	.	TRBJ1-2	.	CASSHEPGGYTF	TGTGCCAGCAGCCACGAACCTGGGGGCTACACCTTC
TRBV4-2	.	TRBJ2-1	.	CASSQDPATPNSYNEQFF	TGTGCCAGCAGCCAAGATCCGGCGACTCCGAACTCCTACAATGAGCAGTTCTTC
TRBV29-1	few	TRBJ1-1	.	CSVEGGIGGRTEAFF	TGCAGCGTTGAAGGGGGAATCGGGGGACGCACTGAAGCTTTCTTT
TRBV5-4	.	TRBJ2-1	TRBD2	CASAGGGASYNEQFF	TGTGCCAGCGCGGGGGGAGGAGCCTCCTACAATGAGCAGTTCTTC
TRBV20-1	many	TRBJ2-1	.	CSASGRGVYNEQFF	TGCAGTGCTAGTGGGAGAGGGGTCTACAATGAGCAGTTCTTC
TRBV6-2/TRBV6-3	many	TRBJ1-1	.	CASSPADSRKEAFF	TGTGCCAGCAGCCCCGCGGACAGCCGAAAAGAAGCTTTCTTT
TRBV6-6	few	TRBJ1-5	TRBD1	CASSYSTGTGGPNQPQHF	TGTGCCAGCAGTTACTCAACCGGGACAGGGGGACCCAATCAGCCCCAGCATTTT
TRBV7-3	few	TRBJ2-1	TRBD2	CASSLGLAGARGNEQFF	TGTGCCAGCAGCCTCGGACTAGCGGGGGCCAGGGGCAATGAGCAGTTCTTC
TRBV2	many	TRBJ1-5	TRBD1	CAKGQTSNQPQHF	TGTGCCAAGGGACAGACGAGCAATCAGCCCCAGCATTTT